Listed here are 24 T cell receptor beta chains from one sample, sequenced in a study of T-cell memory formation after mild COVID-19. TCRdb ran MiXCR on the 5' RACE reads and lists one entry per CDR3 protein. The sample carries about 470,000 distinct CDR3 sequences, around 27% recorded once. Sequences were obtained from PBMCs or a T cell subset sorted from them (not recorded which). These receptors were obtained from an adult woman who had mild COVID-19 (a few samples of this study predate the infection). Cell type and time point are not known.

This clonotype was detected only a few times. A read error may be the cause here, since a much bigger clone is one base away. The V and J genes are TRBV5-1 and TRBJ1-2; 8 bases map to TRBD1. The CDR3 runs to 14 residues. CDR1 SGHRS and CDR2 YFSETQ come from the germline V gene. The trim removed 3 bases at V and 2 bases at J, leaving 3 bases unmatched. The CDR3 sequence: CASSSGQVNYGYTF. CDR3 bases: TGCGCCAGCAGCTCGGGACAGGTCAACTATGGCTACACCTTC. The whole variable domain, remainder taken from reference TRBV5-1 and TRBJ1-2, is KAGVTQTPRYLIKTRGQQVTLSCSPISGHRSVSWYQQTPGQGLQFLFEYFSETQRNKGNFPGRFSGRQFSNSRSEMNVSTLELGDSALYLCASSSGQVNYGYTFGSGTRLTVV.

The sample holds a few counts of this clonotype. V gene TRBV6-2 or TRBV6-3 combines with J gene TRBJ1-6; maybe TRBD1 (5 bases). CDR1 and CDR2 from the germline V gene are MNHEY and SVGEGT. CDR3 size: 13 residues. The V and J ends lost 7 bases and 10 bases respectively, with 14 bases between them. CDR3 bases: TGTGCCAGCATGAGGCAGGGAGGATCACCCCTCCACTTT. Its translation: CASMRQGGSPLHF.

The chain uses TRBV9 and TRBJ2-5; no definite D call. The germline CDR1 and CDR2 sequences are SGDLS and YYNGEE. This CDR3 spans 16 amino acids. Trimming shortened V by 3 bases and J by 0 bases, and 15 bases separated the two germline ends. This CDR3 reads CASSEGRRLYQETQYF. The DNA for the CDR3 is TGTGCCAGCAGCGAGGGAAGACGCTTATACCAAGAGACCCAGTACTTC.

Written as DNA, the CDR3 is TGTGCCAGCAGTTTAGTCCAAGCCTACGAGCAGTACTTC. This translates into CASSLVQAYEQYF. The chain combines TRBV28 with TRBJ2-7; D uncertain. V gave up 2 bases and J gave up 2 bases, with 7 bases separating them. The CDR3 extends over 13 amino acids. Germline CDR1 reads MDHEN; CDR2 reads SYDVKM. The variable domain in full, with the rest retrieved from reference TRBV28 and TRBJ2-7, is DVKVTQSSRYLVKRTGEKVFLECVQDMDHENMFWYRQDPGLGLRLIYFSYDVKMKEKGDIPEGYSVSREKKERFSLILESASTNQTSMYLCASSLVQAYEQYFGPGTRLTVT.

J is TRBJ2-1 and V is TRBV2; TRBD2 might be the D (7 bases). From germline, CDR1 is SNHLY and CDR2 FYNNEI. Trimming removed 3 bases from V and 7 bases from J, with 13 bases in between. The CDR3 contains 14 residues. In DNA, the CDR3 is TGTGCCAGCAGTGAGTGGGGGGGCCGGAATGAGCAGTTCTTC. This gives the protein CASSEWGGRNEQFF.

In its sample, this clonotype was seen a few times. This CDR3 is CASLDSTYNEQFF. Here the CDR3 DNA reads TGTGCCAGCCTGGACTCAACCTACAATGAGCAGTTCTTC. This chain joins TRBV7-2 and TRBJ2-1; D perhaps matches TRBD2 (5 bases). The CDR3 has 13 residues. The V and J ends lost 8 bases and 2 bases respectively, with 10 bases between them. The germline V gene has CDR1 SGHTA and CDR2 FQGNSA.

This chain connects TRBV24-1 to TRBJ1-3; 7 bases agree with TRBD1. After removal of 4 bases from V and 3 bases from J, the junction contained 5 bases not matched to a gene. Germline CDR1 is KGHDR and CDR2 is SFDVKD. There are 15 residues in the CDR3. CDR3 sequence: CATSETTGFGNTIYF. The CDR3 bases are TGTGCCACCAGTGAGACGACAGGGTTTGGAAACACCATATATTTT.

This clonotype was seen many times. This rearrangement joins TRBV20-1 to TRBJ2-5; D tentatively fits TRBD1 or TRBD2 (5 bases each). The CDR3 is made up of 12 amino acids. The germline gives CDR1 DFQATT, CDR2 SNEGSKA (reference sequence). V dropped 7 bases and J dropped 5 bases, with 14 bases sitting between them. Written as DNA, the CDR3 is TGCAGTGTTCAGGATGAGGGGGAGACCCAGTACTTC. Amino acid sequence: CSVQDEGETQYF.

V gene TRBV6-2 or TRBV6-3 combines with J gene TRBJ2-4, with a tentative D call TRBD1 (6 bases). The V gene lost 8 bases and the J gene lost 10 bases, with 21 bases spanning the gap. CDR3 length equals 14 residues. CDR1 and CDR2 (germline): MNHEY, SVGEGT. Here the CDR3 DNA reads TGTGCCAGCGGTTGGGCAGGGGAATTACGAATTCAGTACTTC. Encoded protein: CASGWAGELRIQYF.

The V and J genes are TRBV14 and TRBJ2-3; possible D gene TRBD1, 5 bases. The CDR3 length is 15 residues. V dropped 4 bases and J dropped 1 base, with 12 bases sitting between them. Germline V gene data show CDR1 as SGHDN and CDR2 as FVKESK. This chain's CDR3 is CASSRQLGGTDTQYF. In DNA, the CDR3 is TGTGCCAGCAGCCGACAGCTTGGTGGCACAGATACGCAGTATTTT.

This clonotype was recorded only once. V usage is TRBV7-8 and J usage is TRBJ2-1; 8 bases line up with TRBD2. CDR3 size: 15 residues. CDR1 is SGHVS, CDR2 FQNEAQ, per germline. Trimming removed 0 bases from V and 3 bases from J; junction bases left unmatched: 1. This CDR3 is CASSLALAVYNEQFF. CDR3 sequence (DNA): TGTGCCAGCAGCTTAGCACTAGCGGTCTACAATGAGCAGTTCTTC.

This clonotype was observed a handful of times. This rearrangement joins TRBV11-2 to TRBJ2-5; 11 bases align to TRBD2. The CDR3 is 16 residues long. Trimming removed 2 bases from V and 2 bases from J; junction bases left unmatched: 4. Germline CDR1 SGHAT, CDR2 FQNNGV. The CDR3 sequence is CASSLNLAGGQETQYF. The CDR3 DNA reads as TGTGCCAGCAGCTTAAATCTAGCGGGGGGTCAAGAGACCCAGTACTTC. Looking up the rest from reference TRBV11-2 and TRBJ2-5 gives the full variable domain: EAGVAQSPRYKIIEKRQSVAFWCNPISGHATLYWYQQILGQGPKLLIQFQNNGVVDDSQLPKDRFSAERLKGVDSTLKIQPAKLEDSAVYLCASSLNLAGGQETQYFGPGTRLLVL.

The sample holds many counts of this clonotype. The V call is TRBV7-3, the J call TRBJ2-2; TRBD1 might be the D (6 bases). CDR3 length equals 14 residues. CDR1 SGHTA and CDR2 FQGTGA come from the germline V gene. V shed 5 bases and J shed 3 bases, with 10 bases lying between them. The CDR3 here is CASSGDTYTGELFF. CDR3 sequence (DNA): TGTGCCAGCAGCGGGGACACGTACACCGGGGAGCTGTTTTTT.

This clonotype was observed a handful of times. The chain links TRBV4-1 to TRBJ1-6; 10 nucleotides match TRBD1. In germline, CDR1 is MGHRA, CDR2 YSYEKL. The CDR3 spans 17 residues. V gave up 4 bases and J gave up 9 bases; unmatched junction bases: 12. The CDR3, as DNA: TGCGCCAGCAGCCTTCTCCCCCACGGACAGGGGGTTTCACCCCTCCACTTT. Translated: CASSLLPHGQGVSPLHF.

The chain employs TRBV7-2 and TRBJ1-2; perhaps TRBD1 as D (6 bases). With 5 bases removed from V and 4 bases from J, the gap between germline ends came to 11 bases. Germline V gene data show CDR1 as SGHTA and CDR2 as FQGNSA. This CDR3 is built from 13 residues. CDR3 bases: TGTGCCAGCAGCAGGACAGAGCCCTATGGCTACACCTTC. Translated, it gives CASSRTEPYGYTF.

The chain combines TRBV12-3 or TRBV12-4 with TRBJ2-7, with D perhaps TRBD2 (6 bases). Trimming took off 4 bases at V and 2 bases at J, with 18 bases between the two ends. The CDR3 is made up of 16 amino acids. CDR3 sequence: CASSWGDFHFPYEQYF. The CDR3 nucleotides read TGTGCCAGCAGTTGGGGGGACTTCCATTTCCCCTACGAGCAGTACTTC.

The rearrangement joins TRBV5-1 to TRBJ2-5; 8 bases line up with TRBD1. Germline CDR1 reads SGHRS; CDR2 reads YFSETQ. The CDR3 totals 14 residues. Trimming removed 4 bases from V and 5 bases from J; junction bases left unmatched: 7. The CDR3 sequence: CASSVQGDTETQYF. CDR3 bases: TGCGCCAGCAGCGTACAGGGGGATACGGAGACCCAGTACTTC.

The chain combines TRBV13 with TRBJ2-1, with TRBD2 identical over 7 bases. The CDR3 runs to 13 residues. The V gene's germline CDR1 is PRHDT and CDR2 FYEKMQ (reference sequence). The junction had 7 bases not matched to a gene; V was cut back by 5 bases and J by 9 bases. The CDR3 is CASSPSGGIEQFF. In DNA form, the CDR3 reads TGTGCCAGCAGCCCTTCGGGAGGTATTGAGCAGTTCTTC.

J is TRBJ2-3 and V is TRBV18, with D perhaps matching TRBD1 (6 bases). The V gene lost 3 bases and the J gene lost 0 bases, with 13 bases spanning the gap. The CDR3 runs 16 residues. Germline V gene lookup returns CDR1 KGHSH and CDR2 LQKENI. The CDR3 sequence: CASSPLSGTSTDTQYF. As DNA, the CDR3 is TGTGCCAGCTCACCCTTATCCGGGACAAGCACAGATACGCAGTATTTT.

V usage is TRBV19 and J usage is TRBJ1-5, with 8 positions matching TRBD1. This CDR3 region has 12 residues. The V segment lost 8 bases and the J segment 7 bases; nucleotides outside the gene matches: 4. The germline V gene has CDR1 LNHDA and CDR2 SQIVND (reference sequence). CDR3 loop: CASQGARQPQHF. CDR3 DNA sequence: TGTGCCAGTCAGGGGGCAAGGCAGCCCCAGCATTTT.

This chain uses TRBV7-2 with TRBJ2-7; the match to TRBD2 covers 9 bases. This CDR3 spans 15 amino acids. Losses at the gene ends were 4 bases for V and 0 bases for J; bases not matched to a gene: 4. CDR1 SGHTA and CDR2 FQGNSA come from the germline V gene. The CDR3 loop is CASSSFSGSSYEQYF. The CDR3 DNA reads as TGTGCCAGCAGCTCTTTTAGCGGGAGCTCCTACGAGCAGTACTTC.

There are a few counts of this clonotype. The rearrangement links TRBV2 to TRBJ2-3; no reliable D call. The V end was cut by 0 bases, the J end by 8 bases, with 15 bases between. CDR1 and CDR2 from the germline V gene are SNHLY and FYNNEI. The CDR3 is 15 amino acids. CDR3 sequence reads: CASSEALTAPGTQYF. DNA for the CDR3: TGTGCCAGCAGTGAAGCGCTTACAGCGCCGGGTACGCAGTATTTT.

The chain employs TRBV19 and TRBJ1-1; no reliable D call. The CDR3 runs to 15 residues. Trimming shortened V by 1 base and J by 1 base, and 10 bases separated the two germline ends. Germline V gene sequence: CDR1 LNHDA, CDR2 SQIVND (reference sequence). The CDR3 here is CASSIARRRNTEAFF. The CDR3 nucleotides read TGTGCCAGTAGTATAGCGAGGAGGAGGAACACTGAAGCTTTCTTT.

This clonotype was observed a few times. This chain uses TRBV6-5 with TRBJ1-2; D remains ambiguous. This CDR3 is built from 15 residues. Germline CDR1 MNHEY, CDR2 SVGAGI. V was cut by 0 bases and J by 8 bases, with 16 bases left in between. The CDR3 sequence is CASSYSPQETMGYTF. The DNA for the CDR3 is TGTGCCAGCAGTTACTCCCCGCAGGAAACTATGGGCTACACCTTC.